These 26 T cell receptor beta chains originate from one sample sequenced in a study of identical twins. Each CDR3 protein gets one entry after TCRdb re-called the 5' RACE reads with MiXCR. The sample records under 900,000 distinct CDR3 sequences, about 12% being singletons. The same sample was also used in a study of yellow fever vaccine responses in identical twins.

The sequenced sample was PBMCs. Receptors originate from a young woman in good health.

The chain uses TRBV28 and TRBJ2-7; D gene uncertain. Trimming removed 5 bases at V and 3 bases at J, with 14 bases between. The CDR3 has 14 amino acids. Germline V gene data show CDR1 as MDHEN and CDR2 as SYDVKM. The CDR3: CASSPLFANYEQYF. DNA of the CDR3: TGTGCCAGCAGTCCCCTTTTCGCCAACTACGAGCAGTACTTC.

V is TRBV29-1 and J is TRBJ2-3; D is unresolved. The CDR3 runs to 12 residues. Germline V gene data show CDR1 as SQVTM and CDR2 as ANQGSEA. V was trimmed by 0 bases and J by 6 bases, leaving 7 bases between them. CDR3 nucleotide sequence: TGCAGCGTTGAAGAGGCGGCGGATACGCAGTATTTT. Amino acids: CSVEEAADTQYF.

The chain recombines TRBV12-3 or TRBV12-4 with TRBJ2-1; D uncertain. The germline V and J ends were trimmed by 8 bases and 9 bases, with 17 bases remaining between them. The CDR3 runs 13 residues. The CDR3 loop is CASLPPTDIEQFF. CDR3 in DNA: TGTGCCAGCCTCCCCCCCACGGATATTGAGCAGTTCTTC.

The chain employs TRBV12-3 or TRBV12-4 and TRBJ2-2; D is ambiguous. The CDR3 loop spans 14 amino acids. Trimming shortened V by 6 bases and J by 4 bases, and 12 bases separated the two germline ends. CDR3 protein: CASSSPLTTGELFF. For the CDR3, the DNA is TGTGCCAGCAGCTCACCCTTAACCACCGGGGAGCTGTTTTTT.

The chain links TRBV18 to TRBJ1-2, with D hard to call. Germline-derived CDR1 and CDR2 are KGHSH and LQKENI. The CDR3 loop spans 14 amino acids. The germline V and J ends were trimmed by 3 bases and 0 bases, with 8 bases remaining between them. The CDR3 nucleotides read TGTGCCAGCTCACCGACCTTGACTAACTATGGCTACACCTTC. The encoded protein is CASSPTLTNYGYTF.

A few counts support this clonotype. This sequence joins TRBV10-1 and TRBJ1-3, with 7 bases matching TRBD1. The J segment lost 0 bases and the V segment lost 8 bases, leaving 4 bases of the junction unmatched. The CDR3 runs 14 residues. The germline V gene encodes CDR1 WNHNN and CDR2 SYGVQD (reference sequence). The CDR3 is CASATGSSGNTIYF. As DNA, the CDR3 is TGCGCCAGCGCGACAGGGAGCTCTGGAAACACCATATATTTT.

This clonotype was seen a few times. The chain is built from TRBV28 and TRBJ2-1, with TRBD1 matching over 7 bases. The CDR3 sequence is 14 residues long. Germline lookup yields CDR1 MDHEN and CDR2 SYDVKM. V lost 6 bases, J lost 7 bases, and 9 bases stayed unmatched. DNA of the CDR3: TGTGCCAGCAGGGATTCAGGGGGTCGGAATGAGCAGTTCTTC. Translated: CASRDSGGRNEQFF.

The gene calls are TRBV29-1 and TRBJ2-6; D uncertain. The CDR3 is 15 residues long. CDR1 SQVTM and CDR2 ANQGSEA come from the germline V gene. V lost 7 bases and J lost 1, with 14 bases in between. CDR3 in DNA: TGCAGCGCCCACCTGTGGGGTTCTGGGGCCAACGTCCTGACTTTC. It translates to CSAHLWGSGANVLTF.

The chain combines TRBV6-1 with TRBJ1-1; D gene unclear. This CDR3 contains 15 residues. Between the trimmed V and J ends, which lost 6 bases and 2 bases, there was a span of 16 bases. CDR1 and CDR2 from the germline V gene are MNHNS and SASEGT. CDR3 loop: CASRRPGEINTEAFF. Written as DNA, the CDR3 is TGTGCCAGCAGACGACCGGGAGAAATAAACACTGAAGCTTTCTTT.

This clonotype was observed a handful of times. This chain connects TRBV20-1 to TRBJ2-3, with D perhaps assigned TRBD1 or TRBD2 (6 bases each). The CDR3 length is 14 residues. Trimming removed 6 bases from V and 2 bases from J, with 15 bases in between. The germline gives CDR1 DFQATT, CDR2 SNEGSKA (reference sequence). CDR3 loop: CSARGPLVTDTQYF. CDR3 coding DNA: TGCAGTGCCCGGGGGCCCTTGGTCACAGATACGCAGTATTTT.

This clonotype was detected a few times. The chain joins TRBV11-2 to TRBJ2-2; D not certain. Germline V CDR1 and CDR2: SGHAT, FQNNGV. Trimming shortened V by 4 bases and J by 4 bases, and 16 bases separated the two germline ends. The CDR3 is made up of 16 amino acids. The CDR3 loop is CASSSVGGRSTGELFF. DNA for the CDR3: TGTGCCAGCAGCTCGGTCGGTGGACGGTCCACCGGGGAGCTGTTTTTT.

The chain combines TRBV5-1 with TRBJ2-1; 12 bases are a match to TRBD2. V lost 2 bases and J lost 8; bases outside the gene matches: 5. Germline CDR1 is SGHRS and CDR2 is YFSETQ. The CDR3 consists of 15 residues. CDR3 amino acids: CASSFLAGGPDEQFF. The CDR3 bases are TGCGCCAGCAGCTTCCTAGCGGGAGGGCCTGATGAGCAGTTCTTC.

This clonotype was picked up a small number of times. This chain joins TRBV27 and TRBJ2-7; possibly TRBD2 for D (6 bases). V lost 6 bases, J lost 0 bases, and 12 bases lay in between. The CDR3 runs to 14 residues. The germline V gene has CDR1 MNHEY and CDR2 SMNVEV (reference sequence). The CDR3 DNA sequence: TGTGCCAGCAGGGAGGGGCCCACCTCCTACGAGCAGTACGTC. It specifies CASREGPTSYEQYV.

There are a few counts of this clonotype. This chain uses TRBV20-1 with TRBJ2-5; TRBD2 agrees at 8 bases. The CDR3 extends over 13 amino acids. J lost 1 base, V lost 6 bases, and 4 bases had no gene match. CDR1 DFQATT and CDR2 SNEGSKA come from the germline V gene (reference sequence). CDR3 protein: CSAQRGIQETQYF. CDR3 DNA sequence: TGCAGTGCGCAGCGGGGGATCCAAGAGACCCAGTACTTC.

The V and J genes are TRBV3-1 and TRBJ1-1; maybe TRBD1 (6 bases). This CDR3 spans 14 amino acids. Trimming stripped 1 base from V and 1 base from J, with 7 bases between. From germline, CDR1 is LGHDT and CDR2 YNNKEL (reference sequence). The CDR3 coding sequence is TGTGCCAGCAGCCAAGGGGGGCAGAACACTGAAGCTTTCTTT. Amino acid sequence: CASSQGGQNTEAFF.

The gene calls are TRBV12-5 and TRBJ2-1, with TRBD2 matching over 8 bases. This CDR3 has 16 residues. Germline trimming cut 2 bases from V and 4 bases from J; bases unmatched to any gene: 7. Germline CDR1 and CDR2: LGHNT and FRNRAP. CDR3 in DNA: TGTGCTAGTGGTTTGACCGGGACTAGACCGTACAATGAGCAGTTCTTC. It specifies CASGLTGTRPYNEQFF.

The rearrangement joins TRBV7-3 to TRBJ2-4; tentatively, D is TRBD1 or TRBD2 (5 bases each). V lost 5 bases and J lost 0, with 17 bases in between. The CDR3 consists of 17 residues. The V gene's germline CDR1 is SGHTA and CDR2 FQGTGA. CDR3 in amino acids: CASSPAGTELAKNIQYF. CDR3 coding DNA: TGTGCCAGCAGCCCCGCTGGGACGGAACTAGCCAAAAACATTCAGTACTTC.

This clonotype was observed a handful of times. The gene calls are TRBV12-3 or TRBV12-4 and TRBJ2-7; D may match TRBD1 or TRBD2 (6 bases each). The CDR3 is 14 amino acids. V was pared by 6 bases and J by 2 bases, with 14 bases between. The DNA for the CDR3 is TGTGCCAGCAGCCGACAGGAGGGCCCCTACGAGCAGTACTTC. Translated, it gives CASSRQEGPYEQYF.

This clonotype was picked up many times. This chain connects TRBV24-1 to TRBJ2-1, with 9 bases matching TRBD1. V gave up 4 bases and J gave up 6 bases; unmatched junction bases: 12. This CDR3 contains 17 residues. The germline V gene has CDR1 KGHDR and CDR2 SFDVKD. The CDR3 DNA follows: TGTGCCACCAGTGACCGTTCGGCCCGACAGGGGGTCAATGAGCAGTTCTTC. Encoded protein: CATSDRSARQGVNEQFF.

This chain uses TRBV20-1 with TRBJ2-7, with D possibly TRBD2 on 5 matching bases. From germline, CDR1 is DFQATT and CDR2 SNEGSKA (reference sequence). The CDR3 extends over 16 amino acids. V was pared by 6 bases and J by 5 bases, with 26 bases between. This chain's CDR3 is CSAQDSLGRTAHEQYV. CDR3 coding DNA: TGCAGTGCGCAGGACTCCTTGGGCCGGACGGCTCACGAGCAGTACGTC.

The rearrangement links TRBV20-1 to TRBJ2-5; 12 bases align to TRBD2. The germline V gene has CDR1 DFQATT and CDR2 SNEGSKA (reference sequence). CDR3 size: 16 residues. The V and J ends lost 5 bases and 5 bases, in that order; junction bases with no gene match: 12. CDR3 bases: TGCAGTGCTCCCCCTAGCGGGAGGGCCGGGGGGGAGACCCAGTACTTC. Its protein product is CSAPPSGRAGGETQYF.

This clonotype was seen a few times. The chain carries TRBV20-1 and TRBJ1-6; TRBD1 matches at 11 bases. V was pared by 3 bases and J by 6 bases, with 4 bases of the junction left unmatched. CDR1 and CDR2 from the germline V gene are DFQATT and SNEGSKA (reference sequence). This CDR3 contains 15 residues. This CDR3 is CSASSGQGANSPLHF. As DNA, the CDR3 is TGCAGTGCTAGTTCAGGACAGGGGGCTAATTCACCCCTCCACTTT.

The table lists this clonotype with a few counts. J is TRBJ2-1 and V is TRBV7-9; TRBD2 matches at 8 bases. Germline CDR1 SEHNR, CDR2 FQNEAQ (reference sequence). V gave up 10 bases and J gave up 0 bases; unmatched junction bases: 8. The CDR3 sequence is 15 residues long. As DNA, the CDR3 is TGTGCCACCCAGCGGGGGACCCCCTCCTACAATGAGCAGTTCTTC. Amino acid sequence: CATQRGTPSYNEQFF.

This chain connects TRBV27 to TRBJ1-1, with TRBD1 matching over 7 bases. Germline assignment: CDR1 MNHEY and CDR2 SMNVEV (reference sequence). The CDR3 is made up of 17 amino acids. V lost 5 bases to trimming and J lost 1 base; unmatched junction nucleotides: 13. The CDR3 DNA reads TGTGCCAGCAGTCCCACCCTACCTGACAGGGCGAACACTGAAGCTTTCTTT. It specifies CASSPTLPDRANTEAFF.

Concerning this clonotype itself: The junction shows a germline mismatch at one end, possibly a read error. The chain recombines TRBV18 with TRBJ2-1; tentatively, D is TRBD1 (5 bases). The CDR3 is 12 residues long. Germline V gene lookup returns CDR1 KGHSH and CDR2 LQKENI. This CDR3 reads CTSSPNRNEQFF. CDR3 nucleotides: TGTACCAGCTCACCTAACAGGAATGAGCAGTTCTTC.

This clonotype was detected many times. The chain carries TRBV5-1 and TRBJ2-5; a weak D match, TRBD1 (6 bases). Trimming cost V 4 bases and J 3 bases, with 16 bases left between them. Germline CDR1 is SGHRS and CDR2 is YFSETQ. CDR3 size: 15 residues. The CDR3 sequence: CASSTTFQGKETQYF. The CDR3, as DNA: TGCGCCAGCAGCACTACTTTTCAGGGGAAAGAGACCCAGTACTTC.